This T cell receptor beta chain emerged from a study of blood T cell repertoires in COVID-19. For the study at large: PBMCs, B-cell-depleted T cells, or T cells were the source of the cDNA or gDNA that made up the material.

In the authors' workflow: The assay estimated nucleated cells by amplifying reference gene primers. Sequencing was performed with immunoSEQ multiplex PCR; in TCRdb, only in-frame clones are kept and a portion is missing. That table gives V, J and clone size, and the DNA gave D and trimming. The repertoire holds over 450,000 clones, with 89% as singletons. CDR3 size: 16 residues. V dropped 5 bases and J dropped 2; count of bases not matched to a gene: 5. Looked up from germline, CDR1 is MNHEY and CDR2 is SMNVEV (reference sequence). Sequencing used peripheral blood. The sequence was collected from a man aged 18 to 29 with COVID-19, enrolled during active disease. The chain recombines TRBV27 with TRBJ2-2; 10 positions agree with TRBD2. The CDR3 sequence is CASSRTSGENTGELFF. CDR3 sequence (DNA): TGTGCCAGCAGTCGAACTAGCGGGGAAAACACCGGGGAGCTGTTTTTT.